This T cell receptor beta chain was observed in a study of T cells expressing NK-cell markers. The CDR3 covers 16 residues. Germline V lookup: CDR1 MNHEY, CDR2 SVGAGI. TCRdb reprocessed the 5' RACE reads; each CDR3 protein has one entry and no DNA is given. Here the sample table reports some 600,000 distinct CDR3 sequences. The source is a man between 18 and 35 years old in good health. Sequencing was performed on blood T cells: a sorted CD56 or NKG2C T cell subset, CD4+ or CD8+ T cells, or bulk PBMC T cells (not recorded which). This chain uses TRBV6-5 with TRBJ2-3. The CDR3 loop is CASSLIGGTSTDTQYF.